These T cell receptor beta chains were read from a single sample in a study of cytomegalovirus exposure and HLA in healthy donors. Method: immunoSEQ multiplex PCR; TCRdb's copy keeps in-frame clones and lacks some. Of 75,000 to 95,000 clones listed, around 66% are singletons. Sequenced: PBMCs. These receptors were obtained from a man under 40 in good health and CMV-seronegative. Both conserved end residues are part of each CDR3. The order of the fields is J gene, clone size, V gene, D gene, CDR3 DNA, CDR3 protein. A D gene is named only where the DNA matches it firmly. Part of the rows lack a size; the others show once, few, many or a class for expanded clones.

>TRBJ2-1|-|TRBV19|TRBD2
TGTGCCAGTAGTATAGCGGGAGGCACCTCCTACAATGAGCAGTTCTTC
CASSIAGGTSYNEQFF
>TRBJ2-2|-|TRBV4-2|TRBD2
TGTGCCAGCAGCCTGGGACTAGCGGGAGGGCTTCTGCCATCCGGGGAGCTGTTTTTT
CASSLGLAGGLLPSGELFF
>TRBJ1-1|few|TRBV19|-
TGTGCCAGTAGTACCGATGTCGGCGGGGGGTTAAACACTGAAGCTTTCTTT
CASSTDVGGGLNTEAFF
>TRBJ1-3|-|TRBV29-1|TRBD1
TGCAGCGCTGACAGGGGAGGAAACACCATATATTTT
CSADRGGNTIYF
>TRBJ2-5|-|TRBV6-5|-
TGTGCCAGCAGTTACTCGAGGCAGGGCCAAGAGACCCAGTACTTC
CASSYSRQGQETQYF
>TRBJ2-2|-|TRBV5-1|TRBD2
TGCGCCAGCAGCTTGGCTAGCGGGAGAGGGACCGGGGAGCTGTTTTTT
CASSLASGRGTGELFF
>TRBJ1-2|once|TRBV30|TRBD1
TGTGCCTGTCGACAGGGAGCCACTTCCAACTATGGCTACACCTTC
CACRQGATSNYGYTF
>TRBJ1-2|few|TRBV6-4|TRBD1
TGTGCCAGCAGGACCAAAAACAGGGGGGAGAACTATGGCTACACCTTC
CASRTKNRGENYGYTF
>TRBJ2-1|-|TRBV7-9|TRBD1
TGTGCCAGCAGCTCCGGGACAGGGGAGCAGTTCTTC
CASSSGTGEQFF
>TRBJ1-1|few|TRBV11-2|TRBD1
TGTGCCAGCAGCTTAGCCAAGGGGGCCTCGAACACTGAAGCTTTCTTT
CASSLAKGASNTEAFF
>TRBJ1-2|-|TRBV6-1|-
TGTGCCAGCAGTGATCCCTTCGTATCTAACTATGGCTACACCTTC
CASSDPFVSNYGYTF
>TRBJ2-7|-|TRBV27|TRBD1
TGTGCCAGCATCGTACGAACAGGGGGTGGTTACGAGCAGTACTTC
CASIVRTGGGYEQYF
>TRBJ2-7|-|TRBV7-8|TRBD2
TGTGCCAGCAGCTACGGAATAGGGCTAGCGGGCTACGAGCAGTACTTC
CASSYGIGLAGYEQYF
>TRBJ2-7|-|TRBV7-9|-
TGTGCCAGCAGCGATAGCGGAAGGAGCTCCTACGAGCAGTACTTC
CASSDSGRSSYEQYF
>TRBJ1-5|-|TRBV14|-
TGTGCCAGCAGCCACCGGGGGGCGGCAGACAATCAGCCCCAGCATTTT
CASSHRGAADNQPQHF
>TRBJ1-2|-|TRBV7-9|TRBD1
TGTGCCAGCAGCTTAGGAGGGACAGGAGCTAACTATGGCTACACCTTC
CASSLGGTGANYGYTF
>TRBJ1-5|-|TRBV4-1|TRBD1
TGCGCCAGCAGCCAAAGGGACAGGGGTCAGCCCCAGCATTTT
CASSQRDRGQPQHF
>TRBJ2-3|-|TRBV9|TRBD2
TGTGCCAGCAGCGTTTTAGCGGGGGGTGGCACAGATACGCAGTATTTT
CASSVLAGGGTDTQYF
>TRBJ2-1|-|TRBV9|-
TGTGCCAGCAGCGTAACCGGGACAAAAGGAGATGAGCAGTTCTTC
CASSVTGTKGDEQFF
>TRBJ2-7|-|TRBV28|-
TGTGCCAGCGGAAGGGGGACCATATACGAGCAGTACTTC
CASGRGTIYEQYF
>TRBJ2-7|-|TRBV7-3|TRBD2
TGTGCCAGCAGCCCCGGCAACGGGGGGACCTACGAGCAGTACTTC
CASSPGNGGTYEQYF
>TRBJ2-3|once|TRBV11-3|TRBD1
TGTGCCAGCAGCTCAGAAACAGGGGGCACAGATACGCAGTATTTT
CASSSETGGTDTQYF
>TRBJ1-1|-|TRBV7-9|-
TGTGCCAGCAGCCCGGGGGGGGTCAGGGGAGGGTTTGGACACACTGAAGCTTTCTTT
CASSPGGVRGGFGHTEAFF
>TRBJ2-2|-|TRBV7-3|-
TGTTCCAGCAGCACCTACAGGGCGTCCTTCCCCGGGGAGCTGTTTTTT
CSSSTYRASFPGELFF
>TRBJ2-4|few|TRBV7-9|-
TGTGCCAGCAGCTTTTCTCTAGCCAAAAACATTCAGTACTTC
CASSFSLAKNIQYF
>TRBJ1-3|-|TRBV4-3|-
TGCGCCAGCAGCCAATCGACAGCCAGTGGAAACACCATATATTTT
CASSQSTASGNTIYF
>TRBJ2-3|-|TRBV6-6|TRBD1
TGTGCCAGCAGCCCGGGACAGCCTCCAGATACGCAGTATTTT
CASSPGQPPDTQYF
>TRBJ2-3|-|TRBV4-2|TRBD2
TGTGCCAGCAGCCAAGAGAAAGCGGGAGGGCCTAGGGATACGCAGTATTTT
CASSQEKAGGPRDTQYF
>TRBJ1-6|-|TRBV6-6|-
TGTGCCAGCAGTTACTCCGACACCGAGTCACCCCTCCACTTT
CASSYSDTESPLHF
>TRBJ1-1|few|TRBV5-1|-
TGCGCCAGCAGCTTGGGGGCCGGGGGCACTGAAGCTTTCTTT
CASSLGAGGTEAFF
>TRBJ2-7|-|TRBV9|TRBD2
TGTGCCAGCAGCTTCGGATCAGCGGGGGGGATCTACGAGCAGTACTTC
CASSFGSAGGIYEQYF